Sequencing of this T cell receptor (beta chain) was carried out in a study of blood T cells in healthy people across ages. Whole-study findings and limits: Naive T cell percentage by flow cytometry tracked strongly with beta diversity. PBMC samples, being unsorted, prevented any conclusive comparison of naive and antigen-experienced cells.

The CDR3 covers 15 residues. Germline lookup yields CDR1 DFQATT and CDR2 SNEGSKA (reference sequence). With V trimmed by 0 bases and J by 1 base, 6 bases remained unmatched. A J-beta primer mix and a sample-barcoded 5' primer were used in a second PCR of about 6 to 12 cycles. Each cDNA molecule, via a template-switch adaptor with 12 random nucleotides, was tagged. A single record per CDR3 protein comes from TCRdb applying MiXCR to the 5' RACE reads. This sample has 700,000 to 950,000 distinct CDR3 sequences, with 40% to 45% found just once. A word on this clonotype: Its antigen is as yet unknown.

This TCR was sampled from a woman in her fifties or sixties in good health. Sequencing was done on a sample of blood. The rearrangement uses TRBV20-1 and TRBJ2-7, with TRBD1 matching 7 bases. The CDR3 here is CSARDEGTDSYEQYF. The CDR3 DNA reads TGCAGTGCTAGAGATGAAGGGACAGATTCCTACGAGCAGTACTTC.